This T cell receptor beta chain is drawn from a study of T-cell memory formation after mild COVID-19. Across the whole study: For the most part, TCR clusters were specific to one donor. Study outcomes and limitations: Pre-infection memory contained some responding clones, which suggested that cross-reactive memory had joined. There was a balanced CD4/CD8 profile in clones contracting day 15 to 85, and later expanders leaned CD4+.

CDR3 size: 14 residues. The V end was cut by 2 bases, the J end by 6 bases, with 12 bases between. Germline V gives CDR1 MNHEY, CDR2 SVGAGI. This clonotype was counted only a few times. The antigen is undetermined. Using constant-segment primers, 5'RACE produced TCR alpha and TCR beta cDNA libraries carrying sample barcodes and UMIs. Each CDR3 protein gets one entry after TCRdb re-called the 5' RACE reads with MiXCR. The sample consists of fewer than 250,000 distinct CDR3 sequences, more than 9% of them appearing once. This TCR derives from a man aged 18 to 30 who had mild COVID-19 (a few samples of this study predate the infection). Cell type and time point are not known. The sequenced sample was PBMCs or a T cell subset sorted from them (not recorded which). The chain recombines TRBV6-5 with TRBJ2-3; maybe TRBD1 (6 bases). DNA for the CDR3: TGTGCCAGCAGTTACAGAGGACAGAGCGATACGCAGTATTTT. Its translation is CASSYRGQSDTQYF.